This T cell receptor beta chain was obtained from a study of blood T cell repertoires in COVID-19. V lost 3 bases to trimming and J lost 6 bases; unmatched junction nucleotides: 8. Germline V gene sequence: CDR1 SGHVS, CDR2 FQNEAQ. The CDR3 consists of 16 residues. Here immunoSEQ multiplex PCR was the method, and the copy in TCRdb shows in-frame clones only, minus some. The sample carries 130,000 or so clones, about four fifths recorded once. The sample comprised peripheral blood. This sequence originates from a man at least 80 years old with active or convalescent COVID-19. The gene calls are TRBV7-8 and TRBJ2-2; 9 nucleotides align to TRBD1. CDR3 in amino acids: CASSFQGQGRSGELFF. CDR3 bases: TGTGCCAGCAGCTTTCAGGGACAGGGCAGGTCCGGGGAGCTGTTTTTT.